This T cell receptor (beta chain) was found in a study of cytomegalovirus exposure and HLA in healthy donors. Study background: The 120 or so validation repertoires used the same platform as the 550 to 850 first-cohort repertoires (as reported by a later analysis). Findings and caveats of the study: Accounts indicate the classifier identified cytomegalovirus status with strong specificity and sensitivity. Most sequenced TCRs were rare (though some public TCRs occurred in many donors). One later analysis, an examination of the 100 to 150 validation repertoires, found that first-cohort TCR clusters tended to co-occur in them.

Germline loops: CDR1 SEHNR, CDR2 FQNEAQ (reference sequence). The CDR3 contains 14 residues. The V end lost 5 bases, the J end lost 2 bases, and 9 bases lay between the germline ends. Comment on this clone: Its antigen is not identified.

The repertoire was sequenced with immunoSEQ multiplex PCR; TCRdb's copy has only in-frame clones and lacks some. The sample has about 240,000 clones, roughly 86% seen once. J is TRBJ2-2 and V is TRBV7-9; D is uncertain. Sequencing was carried out using PBMCs. The sequence was collected from a woman aged 25 to 39 in good health and CMV-seropositive. In DNA form, the CDR3 reads TGTGCCAGCAGCGCCATCCTAAACACCGGGGAGCTGTTTTTT. Encoded protein: CASSAILNTGELFF.